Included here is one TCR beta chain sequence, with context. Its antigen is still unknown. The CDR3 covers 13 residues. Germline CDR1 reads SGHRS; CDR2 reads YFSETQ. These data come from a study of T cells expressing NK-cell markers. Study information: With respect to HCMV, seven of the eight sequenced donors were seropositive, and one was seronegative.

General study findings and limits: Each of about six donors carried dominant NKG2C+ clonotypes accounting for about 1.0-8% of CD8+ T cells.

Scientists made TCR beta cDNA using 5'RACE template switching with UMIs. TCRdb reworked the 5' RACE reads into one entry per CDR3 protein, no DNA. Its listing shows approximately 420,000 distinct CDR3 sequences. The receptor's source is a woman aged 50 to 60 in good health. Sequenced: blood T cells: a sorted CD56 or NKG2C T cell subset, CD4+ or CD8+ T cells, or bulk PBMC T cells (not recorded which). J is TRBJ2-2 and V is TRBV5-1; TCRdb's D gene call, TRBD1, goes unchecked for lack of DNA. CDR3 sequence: CASTSAGAGELFF.